These T cell receptor beta chains were read from a single sample in a study of blood T cells in healthy people across ages. TCRdb re-analysed the 5' RACE reads in MiXCR, keeping a single row per CDR3 protein. The sample has some 1.5 million distinct CDR3 sequences; roughly 43% are singletons. The sample comprised blood. The receptors derive from a woman aged 18-30 years in good health. Both conserved end residues are part of each CDR3. D genes are given only for firm matches. Some rows mark clone size as missing; the rest say once, few, many or name a class of expanded clone.

>-|TRBJ2-1|-|TRBV6-5
CASSKLVANEQFF
TGTGCCAGCAGTAAACTAGTGGCAAATGAGCAGTTCTTC
>-|TRBJ2-3|-|TRBV5-5
CASSLAGTIGTDTQYF
TGTGCCAGCAGCTTGGCCGGGACAATAGGTACAGATACGCAGTATTTT
>-|TRBJ2-1|-|TRBV11-2
CASSLGGDFLPHERFF
TGTGCCAGCAGCTTAGGTGGGGACTTTCTACCCCATGAGCGGTTCTTC
>-|TRBJ2-3|TRBD2|TRBV7-9
CASSPLGGRRVDTQYF
TGTGCCAGCAGCCCCCTCGGCGGGAGGCGCGTAGATACGCAGTATTTT
>few|TRBJ1-4|TRBD1|TRBV12-3/TRBV12-4
CASRAGTGDPNEKLFF
TGTGCCAGCAGGGCCGGGACAGGGGACCCAAATGAAAAACTGTTTTTT
>once|TRBJ2-2|-|TRBV5-1
CASSPSYADTGELFF
TGCGCCAGCAGCCCGTCCTACGCAGACACCGGGGAGCTGTTTTTT
>few|TRBJ1-2|-|TRBV27
CASTTGHYGYTF
TGTGCCAGCACCACAGGGCATTATGGCTACACCTTC
>-|TRBJ2-5|TRBD2|TRBV28
CASSTSGRGETQYF
TGTGCCAGCAGTACTAGCGGGAGGGGAGAGACCCAGTACTTC
>-|TRBJ1-1|-|TRBV20-1
CSARTTGANTEAFF
TGCAGTGCCCGTACGACAGGAGCGAACACTGAAGCTTTCTTT
>few|TRBJ1-2|-|TRBV11-2
CASSLRRDSYGYTF
TGTGCCAGCAGCTTACGTAGAGATAGCTATGGCTACACCTTC
>-|TRBJ2-3|TRBD1|TRBV10-3
CAISRDRFSDTQYF
TGTGCCATCAGCCGGGACAGGTTCTCAGATACGCAGTATTTT
>once|TRBJ2-7|-|TRBV6-5
CASSYRAASYEQYF
TGTGCCAGCAGTTACCGTGCAGCCTCCTACGAGCAGTACTTC